This is a list of T cell receptor beta chains from one sample in a study of blood T cell repertoires in COVID-19. The method was immunoSEQ multiplex PCR; TCRdb's version includes in-frame clones alone and lacks a portion of them. Of about 130,000 clones listed, just under 85% are singletons. The sample consisted of peripheral blood. The source of these receptors is a woman of 80 years or more with acute or convalescent COVID-19. CDR3s include the opening cysteine and the closing phenylalanine or tryptophan. D genes are given only for firm matches. Only part of the rows carry a size: once, few, many, or a class if the clone is expanded.

clone size	V gene	J gene	D gene	CDR3 protein	CDR3 DNA
-	TRBV12-3/TRBV12-4	TRBJ1-2	-	CASTSQGMRGYTF	TGTGCCAGCACCTCACAGGGAATGAGGGGCTACACCTTC
few	TRBV10-3	TRBJ1-4	-	CAISDADRGAKLFF	TGTGCCATCAGCGACGCGGACCGGGGGGCGAAACTGTTTTTT
-	TRBV10-3	TRBJ1-1	TRBD1	CAISESRTGGTEAFF	TGTGCCATCAGTGAGTCTCGGACAGGGGGCACTGAAGCTTTCTTT
few	TRBV2	TRBJ1-2	TRBD1	CASRHRGYDYGYTF	TGTGCCAGCAGACACAGGGGTTATGACTATGGCTACACCTTC
once	TRBV29-1	TRBJ2-1	-	CSGAYPTYPEQFF	TGCAGCGGGGCCTACCCTACATATCCTGAGCAGTTCTTC
once	TRBV10-3	TRBJ2-7	-	CAISGGETSYEQYF	TGTGCCATCAGTGGGGGGGAAACTTCCTACGAGCAGTACTTC
few	TRBV23-1	TRBJ1-5	-	CASSPFGGCNQPQHF	TGCGCCAGCAGTCCGTTCGGGGGTTGCAATCAGCCCCAGCATTTT
few	TRBV7-3	TRBJ1-1	-	CASSPQGWNTEAFF	TGTGCCAGCAGCCCACAGGGATGGAACACTGAAGCTTTCTTT
once	TRBV6-1	TRBJ1-2	-	CASSEGSTGTYGYTF	TGTGCCAGCAGTGAAGGATCGACAGGTACCTATGGCTACACCTTC
-	TRBV5-4	TRBJ1-2	TRBD1	CASSLEGGFLGYTF	TGTGCCAGCAGCTTGGAAGGGGGCTTCTTGGGCTACACCTTC
-	TRBV24-1	TRBJ2-2	-	CATRTVGGTGELFF	TGTGCCACCCGGACTGTGGGGGGCACCGGGGAGCTGTTTTTT
once	TRBV3-1/TRBV3-2	TRBJ1-1	-	CASSQESRTEAFF	TGTGCCAGCAGCCAAGAATCCCGGACTGAAGCTTTCTTT
-	TRBV25-1	TRBJ1-2	-	CASSEPGQGIYGYTF	TGTGCCAGCAGTGAACCGGGACAAGGGATTTATGGCTACACCTTC
-	TRBV5-1	TRBJ1-4	TRBD1	CASSSRTGGFNEKLFF	TGCGCCAGCAGCTCCAGGACAGGGGGCTTCAATGAAAAACTGTTTTTT
-	TRBV2	TRBJ1-4	-	CASRGEKLFF	TGTGCCAGCAGGGGCGAAAAACTGTTTTTT
-	TRBV2	TRBJ1-1	-	CASSGHAWDWGGSTEAFF	TGTGCCAGCAGTGGTCACGCATGGGACTGGGGGGGATCGACTGAAGCTTTCTTT
-	TRBV2	TRBJ2-1	TRBD2	CASSEGLAGAGHEQFF	TGTGCCAGCAGTGAGGGACTAGCGGGGGCCGGTCATGAGCAGTTCTTC
-	TRBV19	TRBJ2-3	TRBD2	CASRGGVFTDTQYF	TGTGCCAGTCGGGGAGGGGTTTTCACAGATACGCAGTATTTT
-	TRBV27	TRBJ1-2	-	CASSQRGYGYTF	TGTGCCAGCAGCCAACGGGGCTATGGCTACACCTTC
-	TRBV27	TRBJ1-2	-	CASSLRGTMRGYTF	TGTGCCAGCAGTTTAAGGGGTACGATGAGAGGCTACACCTTC
-	TRBV7-9	TRBJ1-1	TRBD1	CASSLTGQANTEAFF	TGTGCCAGCAGCTTAACGGGACAGGCGAACACTGAAGCTTTCTTT
-	TRBV5-1	TRBJ1-5	-	CASSFEGDQPQHF	TGCGCCAGCAGCTTTGAGGGAGATCAGCCCCAGCATTTT
-	TRBV27	TRBJ1-1	-	CASSLQGNTEAFF	TGTGCCAGCAGTTTACAGGGAAACACTGAAGCTTTCTTT
-	TRBV6-1	TRBJ2-7	-	CASSEALGAWGSYEQYF	TGTGCCAGCAGTGAAGCCTTGGGGGCATGGGGGTCCTACGAGCAGTACTTC
-	TRBV7-9	TRBJ1-1	-	CASSLAGAPTEAFF	TGTGCCAGCAGCTTAGCGGGGGCCCCCACTGAAGCTTTCTTT
-	TRBV7-9	TRBJ2-1	TRBD1	CASSPPGQGAYEQFF	TGTGCCAGCAGCCCTCCGGGACAGGGGGCGTATGAGCAGTTCTTC
-	TRBV18	TRBJ2-7	-	CASSLFERGQSYEQYF	TGTGCCAGCTCACTATTTGAGCGCGGACAGTCCTACGAGCAGTACTTC
-	TRBV5-1	TRBJ2-5	TRBD1	CASSRTGVQETQYF	TGCGCCAGCAGTCGGACAGGGGTTCAAGAGACCCAGTACTTC
-	TRBV7-9	TRBJ1-4	-	CASSPSQGLNEKLFF	TGTGCCAGCAGCCCGTCACAGGGCCTAAATGAAAAACTGTTTTTT
-	TRBV2	TRBJ1-1	TRBD1	CASSVDRATEAFF	TGTGCCAGCAGTGTGGACAGGGCGACTGAAGCTTTCTTT
-	TRBV4-3	TRBJ2-7	TRBD2	CASSHVAGVTYEQYF	TGCGCCAGCAGCCACGTAGCGGGGGTTACCTACGAGCAGTACTTC
-	TRBV5-1	TRBJ1-2	TRBD1	CASSQDRGRIYGYTF	TGCGCCAGCAGCCAGGACAGGGGGCGAATCTATGGCTACACCTTC
-	TRBV6-5	TRBJ2-7	TRBD1	CASSYPGQGARGQYF	TGTGCCAGCAGTTATCCGGGACAGGGGGCGCGGGGGCAGTACTTC
-	TRBV15	TRBJ1-5	-	CATSRDPGGNQPQHF	TGTGCCACCAGCAGAGATCCCGGGGGCAATCAGCCCCAGCATTTT
-	TRBV7-3	TRBJ2-1	TRBD2	CASSLQRGGINEQFF	TGTGCCAGCAGCTTACAGCGGGGGGGCATCAATGAGCAGTTCTTC
-	TRBV18	TRBJ1-1	-	CASSPLRDGREAFF	TGTGCCAGCTCACCATTGAGGGATGGCAGGGAAGCTTTCTTT
-	TRBV7-2	TRBJ2-2	TRBD1	CASSLQGADTGELFF	TGTGCCAGCAGCTTACAGGGGGCTGACACCGGGGAGCTGTTTTTT
-	TRBV7-9	TRBJ2-1	TRBD1	CASSRMDRGRNEQFF	TGTGCCAGCAGCCGCATGGACAGGGGGCGGAATGAGCAGTTCTTC
-	TRBV30	TRBJ2-5	TRBD1	CAWTGTGHRETQYF	TGTGCCTGGACCGGGACAGGGCATCGTGAGACCCAGTACTTC
-	TRBV19	TRBJ1-2	-	CASSMGRANYGYTF	TGTGCCAGTAGTATGGGCAGGGCTAACTATGGCTACACCTTC
-	TRBV3-1/TRBV3-2	TRBJ1-6	-	CASGFTKTANSPLHF	TGTGCCAGCGGGTTTACAAAAACAGCTAATTCACCCCTCCACTTT
-	TRBV9	TRBJ2-7	TRBD1	CASSSPDRGLYEQYF	TGTGCCAGCAGCTCTCCAGACAGGGGGCTCTACGAGCAGTACTTC
-	TRBV5-1	TRBJ1-1	-	CASTWGDTEAFF	TGCGCCAGCACGTGGGGGGATACTGAAGCTTTCTTT
-	TRBV10-3	TRBJ1-4	TRBD1	CAISDVTGDEKLFF	TGTGCCATCAGTGACGTAACAGGGGATGAAAAACTGTTTTTT
-	TRBV19	TRBJ1-4	TRBD1	CASSLQGIGEKLFF	TGTGCCAGTAGCCTACAGGGGATAGGTGAAAAACTGTTTTTT
-	TRBV19	TRBJ1-2	TRBD1	CASSFGRQGARGYTF	TGTGCCAGTAGTTTCGGGAGACAGGGGGCGAGAGGCTACACCTTC
few	TRBV10-3	TRBJ2-6	TRBD1	CAISPGTGSSGANVLTF	TGTGCCATCAGTCCCGGGACAGGGTCGTCTGGGGCCAACGTCCTGACTTTC
-	TRBV5-1	TRBJ1-2	TRBD1	CASSPRRQGLYGYTF	TGCGCCAGCAGCCCGCGGCGACAGGGGTTATATGGCTACACCTTC
-	TRBV4-1	TRBJ1-1	-	CASSQDWRIVGENTEAFF	TGCGCCAGCAGCCAAGATTGGCGGATAGTTGGAGAGAACACTGAAGCTTTCTTT
few	TRBV15	TRBJ2-2	TRBD2	CATSRSIGGAAGTGELFF	TGTGCCACCAGCAGGTCAATCGGGGGGGCCGCGGGCACCGGGGAGCTGTTTTTT